This TCR beta chain was retrieved from a study of Tregs in tolerant kidney transplant recipients. Broader study findings: Findings come from small patient numbers and require larger validation. Activated donor B cell expansion appeared to reveal the most relevant donor-specific TCRbeta repertoire. Biological reproducibility was not directly addressed, but technical replication error appeared minimal.

Germline lookup yields CDR1 MNHEY and CDR2 SMNVEV (reference sequence). CDR3 length equals 14 residues. V shed 5 bases and J 5 bases; nucleotides not matched to a gene: 6. CD4+CD25+CD127- Tregs, CD4+CD25- non-Tregs, CD4 and CD8 cells were sorted. On this clone itself: What it recognizes is unknown.

Using immunoSEQ multiplex PCR, the repertoire was profiled, and TCRdb retains in-frame clones only, with some absent. The sample includes tens of thousands of clones, 84% of them seen just once. The chain uses TRBV27 and TRBJ2-7, with TRBD1 identical over 10 bases. The sequenced material came from CD4+ T cells from blood. This TCR was sampled from a human donor in good health. The CDR3 coding sequence is TGTGCCAGCAGTGCCGGGACAGGGGCCGACGAGCAGTACTTC. As protein: CASSAGTGADEQYF.